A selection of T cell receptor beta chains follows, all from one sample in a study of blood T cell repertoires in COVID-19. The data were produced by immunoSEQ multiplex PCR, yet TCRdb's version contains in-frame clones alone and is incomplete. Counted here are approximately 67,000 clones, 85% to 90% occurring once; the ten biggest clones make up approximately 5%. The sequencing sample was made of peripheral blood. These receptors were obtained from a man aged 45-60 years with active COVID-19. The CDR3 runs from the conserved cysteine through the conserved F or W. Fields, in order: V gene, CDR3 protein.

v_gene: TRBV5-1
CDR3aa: CASSQGTGGYGYTF

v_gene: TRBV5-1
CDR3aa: CASSPGTQQETQYF

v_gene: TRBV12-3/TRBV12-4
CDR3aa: CASSFLKNEQFF

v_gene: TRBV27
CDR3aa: CASSLRLTDTQYF

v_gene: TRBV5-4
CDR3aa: CASSPLSNEQFF

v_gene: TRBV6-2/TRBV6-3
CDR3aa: CASSYPGGYGYTF

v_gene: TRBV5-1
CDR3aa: CASSLGGTNYGYTF

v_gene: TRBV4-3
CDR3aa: CASSQGSRRTQETQYF

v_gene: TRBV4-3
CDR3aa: CASSQDGQNQPQHF

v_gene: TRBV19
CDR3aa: CASSMRDQGTQYF

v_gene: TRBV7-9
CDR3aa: CASSLGGTLLQAEAFF

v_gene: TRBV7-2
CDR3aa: CASSPPRTSTDTQYF

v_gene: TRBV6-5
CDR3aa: CASSQTSGPPGELFF

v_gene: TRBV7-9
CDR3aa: CASSLGSTYEQYF

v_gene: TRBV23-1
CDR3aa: CASSPTEEGRTEAFF

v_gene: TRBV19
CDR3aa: CASSTSGSRTDTQYF

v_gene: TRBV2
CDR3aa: CASRALSYEQYF

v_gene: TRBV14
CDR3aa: CASNRGDLNTEAFF

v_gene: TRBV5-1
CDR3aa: CASHNPRDSTTSEQYF

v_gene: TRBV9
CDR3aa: CASSSRQGQDTGELFF

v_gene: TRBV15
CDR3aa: CATSRDLAGGLREQYF

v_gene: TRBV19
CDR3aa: CASGTFLNEQFF

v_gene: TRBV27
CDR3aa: CASSLSNVGAGELFF

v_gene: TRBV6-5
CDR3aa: CASIYRDRVYEQYF